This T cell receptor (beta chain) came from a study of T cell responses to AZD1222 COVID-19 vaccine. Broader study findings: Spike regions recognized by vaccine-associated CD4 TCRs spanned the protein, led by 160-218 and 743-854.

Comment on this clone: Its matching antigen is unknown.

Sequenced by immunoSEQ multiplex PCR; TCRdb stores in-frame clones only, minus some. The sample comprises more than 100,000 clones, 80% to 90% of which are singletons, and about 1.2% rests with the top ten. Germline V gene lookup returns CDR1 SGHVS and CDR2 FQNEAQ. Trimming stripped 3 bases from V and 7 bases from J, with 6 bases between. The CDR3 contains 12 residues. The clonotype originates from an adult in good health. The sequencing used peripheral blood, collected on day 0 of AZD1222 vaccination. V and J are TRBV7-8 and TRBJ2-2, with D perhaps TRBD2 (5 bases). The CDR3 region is CASSFRGGELFF. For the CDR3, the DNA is TGTGCCAGCAGCTTCCGGGGCGGGGAGCTGTTTTTT.